This TCR beta chain was profiled in a study of T cells in Graves' hyperthyroidism and ophthalmopathy. Absent ophthalmopathy progression within 18 months defined stable Graves' hyperthyroidism. Diagnostic decisions used clinical symptoms, serum thyroxine and TRAb, thyroid ultrasound and orbital computed tomography. Amplified TCR beta CDR3 regions came from RNA transcripts. The study used the HTBI primer set for a first-round RT-PCR of the TCR CDR3. TCRdb ran MiXCR on the multiplex PCR reads and lists one entry per CDR3 protein. The sample includes hundreds of thousands of distinct CDR3 sequences, about a sixth of them seen just once. Regarding the study as a whole: Most clonotypes that expanded in the thyroid above 0.001 also showed up in blood. Separating ophthalmopathy from stable hyperthyroidism was achieved by a 13 V-J model.

The V end lost 3 bases, the J end lost 3 bases, and 14 bases lay between the germline ends. Germline loops: CDR1 WNHNN, CDR2 SYGVQD (reference sequence). The CDR3 runs 15 residues. This clonotype was recorded many times. Its antigen remains unidentified. What was sequenced was blood. This sequence originates from a woman aged 18-29 years with Graves' hyperthyroidism. The chain recombines TRBV10-1 with TRBJ2-5; D possibly corresponds to TRBD1 (5 bases). CDR3 amino acids: CASSDAGRIEETQYF. The DNA for the CDR3 is TGCGCCAGCAGTGATGCAGGGCGAATAGAAGAGACCCAGTACTTC.